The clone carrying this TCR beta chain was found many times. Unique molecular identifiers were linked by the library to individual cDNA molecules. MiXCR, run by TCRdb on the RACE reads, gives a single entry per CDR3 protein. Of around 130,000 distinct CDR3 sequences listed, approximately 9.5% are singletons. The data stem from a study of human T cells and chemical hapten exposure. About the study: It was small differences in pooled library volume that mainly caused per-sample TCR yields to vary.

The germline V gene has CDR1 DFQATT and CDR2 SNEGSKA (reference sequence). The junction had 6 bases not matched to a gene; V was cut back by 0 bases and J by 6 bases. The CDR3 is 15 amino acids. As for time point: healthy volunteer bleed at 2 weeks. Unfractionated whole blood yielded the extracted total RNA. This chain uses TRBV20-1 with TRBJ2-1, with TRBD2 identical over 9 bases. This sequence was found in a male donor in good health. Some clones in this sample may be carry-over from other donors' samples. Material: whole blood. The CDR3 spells CSARDPGTSSNEQFF. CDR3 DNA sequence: TGCAGTGCTAGAGATCCGGGGACTAGCAGCAATGAGCAGTTCTTC.